Here is one TCR beta chain with its context. It has no known antigen specificity. No base-level quality is on record; no much larger clone is a single base apart. The record originates from a study of blood T cell repertoires in COVID-19 (dated by TCRdb to the early 2020s). A note on the overall study: Samples covering the acute and convalescent phases of COVID-19 were provided by collaborators in the United States, Italy and Spain. Where available, HLA class I and class II types were obtained from metadata supplied by the sample provider rather than from assay-based typing. The prospective study material was composed of cDNA or gDNA derived from T cells, B-cell-depleted T cells, or PBMCs. Nearly every sample came with metadata listing a de-identified subject ID, COVID-19 status, age in years and sex. The repertoires were released in a freely available public database meant as a resource for research on the immune response to SARS-CoV-2. Samples were obtained from the ongoing ImmuneRACE study (first 160 participants) and from 950 to 1,500 subjects provided by 6 global collaborators. The dataset comprised deeply sampled blood TCRbeta repertoires from subjects exposed to, actively infected with, or recovered from COVID-19. What the research found in general, with its limitations: The quantity of clinical and demographic metadata differed by source and by participant and was supplied without curation.

The immunoSEQ Assay, a bias-controlled multiplex PCR, was used to amplify TCRbeta CDR3 regions from genomic DNA. Per the source publication's procedure: The number of nucleated cells in each sample was estimated from the amplification of reference gene primers within the assay. To quantify the absolute abundance of each unique TCRbeta CDR3 rearrangement, sequence reads were collapsed and filtered. Productive Simpson clonality was computed per sample as the square root of Simpson's diversity index over productive rearrangements. TCRdb took this table from immuneACCESS and kept in-frame rearrangements with V and J called. Such tables lack part of the clones; where checked against another copy, unresolved V genes explain under half of the gap, and the rest is unexplained. The V and J calls and clone size come from that table; D and trimming were worked out from the DNA. The sample table shows 250,000 to 350,000 clones, and 80% to 90% are seen once. The top ten clones comprise under 2.5% of the sample.

Participants in the prospective study were aged 18 to 89 years, lived in some 24 United States geographic areas, and enrolled through a virtual design. In the prospective study, cohorts were assigned on the basis of participant-reported clinical history obtained from a screening survey and a study questionnaire. For ImmuneRACE Cohort 3, a participant was defined as recovered based on two consecutive negative NP/OP PCR tests, clearance by a healthcare professional, or resolution of symptoms. Each participant in the prospective study had whole blood, serum and a nasopharyngeal or oropharyngeal swab collected by mobile phlebotomists. Additional blood draws and questionnaires over a roughly two-month period could optionally be provided by prospective study participants. Before DNA extraction, blood samples from the prospective study were shipped at room temperature or frozen. Source material: PBMCs or T cells enriched from blood (not recorded which). The TCR comes from a woman aged 18-29 years who had recovered from COVID-19.

The nucleotides read TGTGCCAGCAGTCCCGGGACAGGGTGGGCTTTCTTT. Its protein product is CASSPGTGWAFF. This sequence uses TRBV7-8 and TRBJ1-1; the junction holds 9 bases that match TRBD1. The germline V gene encodes CDR1 SGHVS and CDR2 FQNEAQ. The CDR3 measures 12 amino acids from cysteine to phenylalanine. The entry retains the CDR3 DNA only, 36 bases that are in frame from base 1. V lost 6 bases and J lost 11 bases, and the count of bases not matched to a germline gene is 7.